This is a list of T cell receptor beta chains from one sample in a study of T cells in localized non-small cell lung cancer. Method: immunoSEQ multiplex PCR; TCRdb's copy keeps in-frame clones and lacks some. The data contain 12,000 to 15,000 clones, roughly nine tenths of them singletons. This material consisted of peripheral blood mononuclear cells, taken before any cancer treatment. Receptors were obtained from a man between 40 and 70 years old with stage III lung adenocarcinoma. Each CDR3 is given with its conserved first and last residue.

>TRBV7-9
CASNLAGAQGTTNEKLFF
>TRBV7-8
CASSAAGTGPRYF
>TRBV11-1
CASSSVGARSGNTIYF
>TRBV7-8
CASSLSTLNSYEQYF
>TRBV19
CASSSWTSGYSTDTQYF
>TRBV16
CASSQSRVNTGELFF
>TRBV19
CASSIQETGGSGYTF
>TRBV6-5
CASSSRGGKGDTQYF
>TRBV15
CATSRASNNEQFF
>TRBV4-1
CASSRGTGDMGNQPQHF
>TRBV4-3
CASSQEASGRMKQFF
>TRBV10-2
CASSEPEWGGNTGELFF
>TRBV28
CASSTIGTSGIAVYEQYF
>TRBV10-3
CAISGTGGYEQYF
>TRBV28
CASTWAGYEQYF
>TRBV7-2
CASSLSEGASYEQYF
>TRBV28
CVSLTYGYTF
>TRBV6-1
CASRLDLDTEAFF
>TRBV7-2
CASSPSGTSGYEQYF
>TRBV6-5
CASSYSYKGELFF
>TRBV4-1
CASSQEGLASSYNEQFF
>TRBV25-1
CASSGRGEKLFF
>TRBV19
CASQQGAGGRAYNEQFF
>TRBV28
CASVPRINYAEAFF
>TRBV28
CASSLLLAGSDEQYF
>TRBV9
CASSVVRAANSNYGYTF
>TRBV5-4
CASNSDGEGRLEQFF
>TRBV4-2
CASSHGAGRTDTQYF
>TRBV7-6
CASSLEGNTIYF
>TRBV11-2
CASSYPQGGEETQYF
>TRBV7-2
CASSPNRGRQPQHF
>TRBV28
CASSPPLLDGYTF
>TRBV28
CASSLEGLAAQETQYF
>TRBV27
CASSFPFF
>TRBV7-3
CASSFSGSEETQYF
>TRBV28
CASSFPGNTEAFF
>TRBV7-2
CASSSDSSSYEQYF
>TRBV19
CASSITASGSEKLFF
>TRBV6-5
CASSYPWSTF
>TRBV11-3
CASSLSGKEGEQFF
>TRBV27
CASSPIGAITRIYEQYF
>TRBV6-1
CASSLGTLGTDTQYF
>TRBV4-2
CASSQDGSFGNEQFF
>TRBV7-9
CASSLLTAQETQYF
>TRBV10-3
CAISEQPPTFTDTQYF
>TRBV27
CASSSGGGFGNQPQHF
>TRBV7-2
CASSTRGGYTF
>TRBV6-1
CASNPAGYSYEQYF
>TRBV2
CASTQNNEQFF
>TRBV28
CASSLYFGTASNQPQHF
>TRBV4-1
CASSPPEGQETQYF
>TRBV19
CASQGLGATEAFF
>TRBV6-1
CAGAHASGANVLTF
>TRBV27
CASSVYSGANVLTF
>TRBV4-1
CASSQDPEKLFF
>TRBV4-3
CASSQDLAPPSRYNEQFF
>TRBV27
CASSFGQGDVQPQHF
>TRBV10-2
CASSSRTSAYEQYF
>TRBV29-1
CSVRTGAGDEQFF